The source of this TCR beta chain is a study of CD8 T cells in ankylosing spondylitis. This CDR3 is 16 amino acids long. The trim removed 1 base at V and 2 bases at J, leaving 5 bases unmatched. CDR1 is SGHRS and CDR2 is YFSETQ in the germline V gene. The TCR beta libraries were generated through quantitative 5'-RACE incorporating molecular barcodes. TCRdb reanalysed the 5' RACE reads using MiXCR and keeps one entry per CDR3 protein. This sample has hundreds of thousands of distinct CDR3 sequences; 26% occur once, and the top ten carry 0.75% to 0.9%. As to this clonotype: Its antigen is not identified.

Study-level findings and limits: A TCR beta motif made of eight highly homologous variants seemed typical of ankylosing spondylitis blood. Prior work had noted some motif variants in reactive arthritis blood and synovial fluid.

The chain is built from TRBV5-1 and TRBJ2-2; 7 bases align to TRBD1. Sequenced material: blood, either unsorted or a sorted T cell fraction (not recorded which). This TCR was sampled from a male donor with ankylosing spondylitis. CDR3 residues: CASSLRDSHNTGELFF. The CDR3 DNA is TGCGCCAGCAGCTTGAGGGACAGCCACAACACCGGGGAGCTGTTTTTT.